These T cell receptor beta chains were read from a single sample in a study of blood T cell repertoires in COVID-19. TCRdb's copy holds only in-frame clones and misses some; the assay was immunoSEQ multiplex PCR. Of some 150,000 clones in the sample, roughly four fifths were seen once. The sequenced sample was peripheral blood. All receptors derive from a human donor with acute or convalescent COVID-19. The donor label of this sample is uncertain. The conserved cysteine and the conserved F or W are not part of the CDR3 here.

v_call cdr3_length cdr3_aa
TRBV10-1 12 ASSVGQGGTEAF
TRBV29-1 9 SVRTAHEQY
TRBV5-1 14 ASSLGQGAPTDTQY
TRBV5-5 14 ASSLQLGGGVYEQY
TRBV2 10 ASIEGEETQY
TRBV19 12 ASSTSSGGNEQF
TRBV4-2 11 ASSQDSGQPQH
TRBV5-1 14 ASSFSSGGGTDTQY
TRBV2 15 ASSSSGRAGTYNEQF
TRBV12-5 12 ASGTGQGQETQY
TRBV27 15 ASSYQPGGGSDGELF
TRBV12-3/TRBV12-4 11 ASSFSSNQPQH
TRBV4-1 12 ASSQDYSGNTIY
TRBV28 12 ASSSPGQSYEQY
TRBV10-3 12 AISIAGGSYEQY
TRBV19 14 ASSARRSGGSDTQY
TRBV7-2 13 ASSTGLAGGGTQY
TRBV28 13 ASSLPSVSNQPQH
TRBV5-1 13 ASSFGTSGYNEQF
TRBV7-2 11 ASSPRASYEQY
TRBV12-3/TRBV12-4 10 ASSREEYGYT
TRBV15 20 ATSRDPASLGGRAANTGELF
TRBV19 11 ATKDRGNQPQH
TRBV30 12 AWSGTAINSPLH
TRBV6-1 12 ASSEPGGVEKLF
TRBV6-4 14 ASTTEGRGYNSPLH
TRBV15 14 ATSREVGGNTDTQY
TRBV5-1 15 ASSLAKFAAGQSEAF
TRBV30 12 AWSTGGNNSPLH
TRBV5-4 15 ASSLRGSGRARDEQF
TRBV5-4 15 ASSLERQAGVNTEAF
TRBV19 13 ASSKTSGRPNEQF
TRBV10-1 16 ASSKRETGTGVGNTIY
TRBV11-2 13 ASSTDSLSNQPQH
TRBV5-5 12 ASSLGGGNQPQH
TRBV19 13 ASSMGGTNTGELF
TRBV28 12 ASSLAGSLREQF
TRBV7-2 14 ASSLESANSYNEQF
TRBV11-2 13 ASTSRQGGSPGMY
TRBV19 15 ASSIPFSGNGYNEQF
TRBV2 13 ASSGGLNSNQPQH
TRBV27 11 ASSLGQGREQF